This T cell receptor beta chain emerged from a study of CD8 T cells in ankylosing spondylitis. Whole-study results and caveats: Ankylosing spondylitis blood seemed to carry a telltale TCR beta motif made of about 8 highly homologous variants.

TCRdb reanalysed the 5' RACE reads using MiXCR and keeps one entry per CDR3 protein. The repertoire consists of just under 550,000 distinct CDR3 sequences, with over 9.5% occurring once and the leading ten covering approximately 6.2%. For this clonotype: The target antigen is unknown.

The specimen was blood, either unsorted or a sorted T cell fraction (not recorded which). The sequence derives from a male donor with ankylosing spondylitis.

The CDR3: CASSYRDGTTEAFF. CDR3 in DNA: TGCGCCAGCAGCTACCGGGATGGGACAACTGAAGCTTTCTTT. V is TRBV4-1 and J is TRBJ1-1; perhaps TRBD1 as D (6 bases). Between the trimmed V and J ends, which lost 5 bases and 5 bases, there was a span of 15 bases. The CDR3 loop spans 14 amino acids. Germline lookup yields CDR1 MGHRA and CDR2 YSYEKL.